The 8 T cell receptor beta chains below were found in one sample sequenced in a study of regulatory T cells in long-lasting Graves disease. Library construction for TCR beta used iRepertoire HTBI primers and Arm-PCR of CDR3 regions. Each CDR3 protein is one row after TCRdb ran MiXCR on the multiplex PCR reads. Here the sample spans roughly 610,000 distinct CDR3 sequences, roughly a sixth being singletons. The time point was: newly diagnosed GD, antithyroid drugs for less than 3 months. The TCR library was prepared using RNA isolated from PBMCs. This sample was shared with a second study, whose subject was T cells in Graves' hyperthyroidism and ophthalmopathy.

The starting material was peripheral blood mononuclear cells (PBMCs), obtained at new diagnosis, from a patient treated with antithyroid drugs. The receptors come from a man younger than 35 with Graves disease.

This clonotype was observed a few times. This chain uses TRBV13 with TRBJ2-7; the D gene is possibly TRBD2 (5 bases). Germline CDR1 PRHDT, CDR2 FYEKMQ (reference sequence). V lost 6 bases and J 4 bases, leaving 16 bases between the germline ends. The CDR3 contains 14 residues. The CDR3 sequence: CASSPRVEAYEQYF. CDR3 sequence (DNA): TGTGCCAGCAGTCCGCGGGTAGAAGCGTACGAGCAGTACTTC.

This clonotype has a count of ten or more. The chain has TRBV27 and TRBJ1-1; D not certain. The V gene's germline CDR1 is MNHEY and CDR2 SMNVEV (reference sequence). This CDR3 is 13 amino acids long. V was cut by 6 bases and J by 1 base, with 9 bases left in between. CDR3: CASSPAGNTEAFF. As DNA, the CDR3 is TGTGCCAGCAGCCCCGCGGGGAACACTGAAGCTTTCTTT.

This clonotype has just a few counts. This rearrangement joins TRBV9 to TRBJ2-1; D remains ambiguous. V was shortened by 0 bases and J by 5 bases, with 12 bases between the two germline ends. Germline CDR1 and CDR2: SGDLS and YYNGEE. The CDR3 has 15 residues. The CDR3 sequence is CASSVGTVPNNEQFF. The CDR3 nucleotides read TGTGCCAGCAGCGTAGGAACCGTACCAAACAATGAGCAGTTCTTC.

This clonotype was recorded at least ten times. This chain links TRBV5-1 with TRBJ1-1; D not resolved. V was cut by 2 bases and J by 0 bases, with 5 bases left in between. Looked up from germline, CDR1 is SGHRS and CDR2 is YFSETQ. This CDR3 has 13 amino acids. The CDR3 reads CASSFVMNTEAFF. In DNA form, the CDR3 reads TGCGCCAGCAGCTTCGTGATGAACACTGAAGCTTTCTTT. Full variable domain (remainder filled in from reference TRBV5-1 and TRBJ1-1): KAGVTQTPRYLIKTRGQQVTLSCSPISGHRSVSWYQQTPGQGLQFLFEYFSETQRNKGNFPGRFSGRQFSNSRSEMNVSTLELGDSALYLCASSFVMNTEAFFGQGTRLTVV.

This sequence joins TRBV28 and TRBJ2-5; D gene unclear. The CDR3 runs 13 residues. Trimming removed 6 bases from V and 0 bases from J, with 8 bases in between. Per the germline V gene, CDR1 is MDHEN and CDR2 is SYDVKM. CDR3 residues: CASRTEYQETQYF. In nucleotides, the CDR3 is TGTGCCAGCAGAACGGAGTACCAAGAGACCCAGTACTTC.

Only a few counts were recorded for this clonotype. This chain links TRBV20-1 with TRBJ1-1; D not resolved. Germline V CDR1 and CDR2: DFQATT, SNEGSKA (reference sequence). This CDR3 has 11 residues. V was pared by 6 bases and J by 10 bases, with 15 bases between. The CDR3 nucleotides are TGCAGTGCGAGTACCGGTGGGCGAGCTTTCTTT. Its translation is CSASTGGRAFF.

This clonotype was seen only a few times. The rearrangement links TRBV20-1 to TRBJ2-5, with TRBD1 matching 10 bases. Germline V gene sequence: CDR1 DFQATT, CDR2 SNEGSKA (reference sequence). The CDR3 is 11 residues long. V lost 5 bases, J lost 9 bases, and 3 bases stayed unmatched. The CDR3 coding sequence is TGCAGTGCTGGACAGGGGGACTCCCAGTACTTC. Translated: CSAGQGDSQYF.

This clonotype was seen a few times. The rearrangement links TRBV13 to TRBJ2-3; 9 bases align to TRBD1. The end of the DNA fits TRBJ2-7 better, so the J call may be wrong. Germline CDR1 reads PRHDT; CDR2 reads FYEKMQ (reference sequence). This CDR3 is 15 amino acids long. CDR3: CASSLPGQGTHEQYF. CDR3 DNA sequence: TGTGCCAGCAGCTTACCGGGACAGGGTACTCACGAGCAGTACTTC.